The 7 T cell receptor beta chains below come from one sample, sequenced in a study of T cell responses to AZD1222 COVID-19 vaccine. This table comes from immunoSEQ multiplex PCR, and its TCRdb copy is limited to in-frame clones, with some not included. There are over 50,000 clones in the sample; 80% occur only once, and approximately 5% lies in the top ten. Sequencing used peripheral blood, obtained 28 days after the second AZD1222 dose. The source is an adult who received the AZD1222 COVID-19 vaccine.

The chain has TRBV3-1 (or the pseudogene TRBV3-2) and TRBJ1-3; D unresolved. The CDR3 length is 15 residues. Germline loops: CDR1 LGHDT, CDR2 YNNKEL (reference sequence). The V and J ends lost 0 bases and 0 bases respectively, with 6 bases between them. Here the CDR3 reads CASSQDTLSGNTIYF. The CDR3 DNA is TGTGCCAGCAGCCAAGACACTCTCTCTGGAAACACCATATATTTT.

The gene calls are TRBV19 and TRBJ1-5, with D perhaps matching TRBD1 (6 bases). This CDR3 spans 14 amino acids. V was pared by 2 bases and J by 6 bases, with 11 bases between. CDR1 is LNHDA, CDR2 SQIVND, per germline (reference sequence). The CDR3: CASSINREVQPQHF. DNA of the CDR3: TGTGCCAGTAGTATAAACAGGGAGGTTCAGCCCCAGCATTTT.

J is TRBJ2-1 and V is TRBV6-5, with 8 bases matching TRBD1. CDR3 length: 13 residues. CDR1 is MNHEY and CDR2 is SVGAGI in the germline V gene. V trimming: 8 bases; J trimming: 8 bases; junction bases outside the gene matches: 8. Here the CDR3 reads CASRTQGGDEQFF. CDR3 coding DNA: TGTGCCAGCCGAACACAGGGGGGCGATGAGCAGTTCTTC.

The J gene is TRBJ2-5, the V gene TRBV30; no clear D. This CDR3 has 12 amino acids. CDR1 is GTSNPN and CDR2 is SVGIG in the germline V gene (reference sequence). Deletions cut 3 bases from V and 5 bases from J, with 10 bases between. The CDR3 DNA follows: TGTGCCTGGAGGACTGTCCCGGAGACCCAGTACTTC. Protein: CAWRTVPETQYF.

This clone occurred once. The chain recombines TRBV14 with TRBJ1-6; D gene uncertain. This CDR3 is 14 amino acids long. Germline CDR1 reads SGHDN; CDR2 reads FVKESK. The V and J ends lost 0 bases and 7 bases respectively, with 7 bases between them. For the CDR3, the DNA is TGTGCCAGCAGCCAAGAAGCTATCAATTCACCCCTCCACTTT. Amino acids: CASSQEAINSPLHF.

In the case of this clone: Other DNA sequences in the same sample also yield this CDR3. The chain is built from TRBV7-2 and TRBJ1-4; 9 nucleotides align to TRBD1. CDR3 size: 14 residues. After removal of 5 bases from V and 8 bases from J, the junction contained 6 bases not matched to a gene. Per germline, CDR1 SGHTA and CDR2 FQGNSA. The CDR3 spells CASSSRQGGEKLFF. DNA for the CDR3: TGTGCCAGCAGCAGTCGACAGGGGGGAGAAAAACTGTTTTTT.

The V call is TRBV5-4, the J call TRBJ1-2; tentative D call: TRBD1 (6 bases). CDR1 and CDR2 (germline): SGHNT, YYREEE (reference sequence). This CDR3 is built from 13 residues. The ends were cut back, 7 bases at V and 4 bases at J, with 14 bases in the middle. The CDR3 protein is CASLLLGGYGYTF. CDR3 DNA sequence: TGTGCCAGCCTACTCTTAGGGGGCTATGGCTACACCTTC.